The sequence of this TCR beta chain was determined in a study of PD-L1 blockade in urothelial cancer. Across the whole study: Dosed intravenously at 1,200 mg every 3 weeks, atezolizumab was initiated by patients at some point between 2014 and 2016. Analyzed time points were 3 weeks (second dose) and 6 weeks after therapy began. Typically, measured as a median, blood samples had roughly 140,000 T cells.

The CDR3 contains 18 residues. Details on this clone: Its antigen is as yet unknown.

Clones were read by immunoSEQ multiplex PCR, and TCRdb kept only the in-frame ones, dropping some. Counted here are some 52,000 clones, about three quarters occurring once; the ten biggest clones make up over 4%. Points from the study as a whole: Sub-median blood TCR clonality before treatment predicted longer survival.

Indicated time point: pretreatment peripheral blood. This clonotype was obtained from a man aged 65 to 85 with urothelial cancer. The starting material was PBMCs, obtained around atezolizumab (anti-PD-L1) treatment. This sequence joins TRBV21-1 and TRBJ2-7; the D call of TRBD2 is as the table states it, not checked on the DNA. TRBV21-1 is deemed a pseudogene. The CDR3 DNA is TGTGCCAGCACGGGACTAGCGGCCTGGAGAACCAGCTCCTACGAGCAGTACTTC. Its translation is CASTGLAAWRTSSYEQYF.